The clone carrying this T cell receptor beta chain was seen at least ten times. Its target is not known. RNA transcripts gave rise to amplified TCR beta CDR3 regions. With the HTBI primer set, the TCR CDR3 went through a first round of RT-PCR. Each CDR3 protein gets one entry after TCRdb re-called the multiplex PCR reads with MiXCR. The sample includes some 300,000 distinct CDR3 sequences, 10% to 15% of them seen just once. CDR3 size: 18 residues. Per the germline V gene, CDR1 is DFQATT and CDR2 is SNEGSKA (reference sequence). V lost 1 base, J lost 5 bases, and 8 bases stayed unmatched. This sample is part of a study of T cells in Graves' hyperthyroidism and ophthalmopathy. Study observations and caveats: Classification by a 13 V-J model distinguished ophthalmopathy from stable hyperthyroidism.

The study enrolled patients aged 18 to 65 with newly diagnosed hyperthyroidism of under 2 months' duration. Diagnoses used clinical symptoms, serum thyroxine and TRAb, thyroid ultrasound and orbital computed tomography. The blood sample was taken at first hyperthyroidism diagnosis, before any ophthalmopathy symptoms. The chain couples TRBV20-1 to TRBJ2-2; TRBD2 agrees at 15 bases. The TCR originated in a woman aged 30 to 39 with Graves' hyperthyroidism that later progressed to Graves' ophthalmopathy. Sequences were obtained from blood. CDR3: CSARAGTSGRLRTGELFF. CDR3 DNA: TGCAGTGCTAGAGCCGGGACTAGCGGGAGGTTGCGGACCGGGGAGCTGTTTTTT.